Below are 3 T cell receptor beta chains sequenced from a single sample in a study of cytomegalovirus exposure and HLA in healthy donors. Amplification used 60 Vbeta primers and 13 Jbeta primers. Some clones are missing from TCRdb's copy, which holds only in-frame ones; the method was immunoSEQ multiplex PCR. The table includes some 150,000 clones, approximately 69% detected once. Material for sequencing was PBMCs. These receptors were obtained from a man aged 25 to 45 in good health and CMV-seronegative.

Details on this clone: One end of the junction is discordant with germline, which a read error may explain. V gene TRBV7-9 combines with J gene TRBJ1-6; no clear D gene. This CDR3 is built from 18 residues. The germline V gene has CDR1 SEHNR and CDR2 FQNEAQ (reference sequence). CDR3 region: CSSSSSRSDNSYNSPLHF. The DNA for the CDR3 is TGTTCCAGCAGCTCCAGTCGATCAGACAACTCCTATAATTCACCCCTCCACTTT.

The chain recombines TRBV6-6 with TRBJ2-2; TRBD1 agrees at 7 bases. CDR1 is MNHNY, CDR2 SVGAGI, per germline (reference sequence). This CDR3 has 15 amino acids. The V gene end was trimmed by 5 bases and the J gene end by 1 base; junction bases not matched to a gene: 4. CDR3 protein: CASSPRDRNTGELFF. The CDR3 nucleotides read TGTGCCAGCAGTCCCCGGGACAGGAACACCGGGGAGCTGTTTTTT.

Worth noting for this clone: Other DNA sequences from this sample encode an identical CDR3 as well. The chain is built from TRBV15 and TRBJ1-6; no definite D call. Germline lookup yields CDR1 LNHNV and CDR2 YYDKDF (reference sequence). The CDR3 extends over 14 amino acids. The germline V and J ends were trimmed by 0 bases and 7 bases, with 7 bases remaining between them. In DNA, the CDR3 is TGTGCCACCAGCAGAGATCGGGAAAATTCACCCCTCCACTTT. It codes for CATSRDRENSPLHF.